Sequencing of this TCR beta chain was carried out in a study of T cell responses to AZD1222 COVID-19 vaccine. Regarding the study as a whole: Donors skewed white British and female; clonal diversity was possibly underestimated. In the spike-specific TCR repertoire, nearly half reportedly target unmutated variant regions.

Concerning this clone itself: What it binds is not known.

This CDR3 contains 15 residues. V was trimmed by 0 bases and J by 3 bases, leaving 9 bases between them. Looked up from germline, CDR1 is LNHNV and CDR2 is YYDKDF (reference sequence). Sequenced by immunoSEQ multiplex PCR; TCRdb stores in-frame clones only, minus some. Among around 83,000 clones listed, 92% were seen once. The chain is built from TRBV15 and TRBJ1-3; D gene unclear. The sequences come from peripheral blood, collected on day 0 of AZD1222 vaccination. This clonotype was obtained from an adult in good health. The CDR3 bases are TGTGCCACCAGCAGAGATCAGCAGCATGGAAACACCATATATTTT. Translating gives CATSRDQQHGNTIYF.